This T cell receptor (beta chain) was sequenced in a study of the immune and genomic landscape of osteosarcoma (dated by TCRdb to 2019 to 2021). With regard to the full study: The overall cohort was composed of around 50 pediatric and adult patients with high-grade osteosarcoma, and a median age at diagnosis of 25 to 30 years (range roughly 5-90) was recorded. Poor-risk disease was overrepresented in the cohort, as 73% of patients had an unfavorable pathologic response to standard therapy and 55% to 70% were deceased. Patients in the overall cohort were roughly 65% male, and approximately 80% presented with localized disease at diagnosis. To define immunogenic potential, the study profiled osteosarcoma specimens using whole genome, RNA and T-cell receptor sequencing, along with immunohistochemistry and reverse phase protein arrays. To characterize the osteosarcoma immunogenomic landscape, the TCR sequencing results were combined with transcriptome, protein array and immunostaining data. The goal of the study was to explain why immune checkpoint inhibitors show limited clinical activity in osteosarcoma. Each of a few patients provided a couple of samples from the same tumor site.

Based on the germline V gene, the CDR1 and CDR2 sequences are MGHDK and SYGVNS. From the cysteine up to the phenylalanine, the CDR3 has a length of 14 residues. Only CDR3 DNA is held: 42 bases, read in frame from base 1. Trimming at the junction amounts to 1 base on V and 8 bases on J, and the germline ends lie 14 bases apart. Post-treatment primary, local recurrence and metastasis tumors from poor-prognosis patients were used as specimens. Findings and caveats that apply to the study as a whole: Along with the frozen tumor specimens, matched blood was collected from just a couple of patients. Higher TCR productive clonality was observed in the immune-hot C3 cluster than in the cold C1 cluster, although TCR productive clonality remained low overall. About 5 cases had a single hyperexpanded clone dominating the repertoire, and all had fewer than 100 T-cell clonotypes. Productive TCR clonality was found to be low overall, with an average of 0.09 and a maximum of 0.3, which suggested limited T-cell clonal expansion. Rather than matched normal tissue, external data from normal skin and healthy peripheral blood provided the clonality benchmarks. Sample size was not determined by any statistical method, because osteosarcoma is rare and all possible samples were collected.

A note on this clone: Which antigen it targets is not known. No much larger clone exists at a distance of one base, and base qualities are not known.

TCR beta chain CDR3 regions were immunosequenced using the ImmunoSEQ Assay (Adaptive Biotechnologies). The study's processing was this. TCRB rearrangements, read counts, read proportions and gene usage were exported through the ImmunoSEQ Analyzer platform. T-cell clonality was calculated from productive rearrangements as 1 minus Pielou's evenness. Clonal space homeostasis binned clonotypes as rare, small, medium, large or hyperexpanded (0.01 to 1 of the repertoire). TCR productive clonality was compared across immune clusters C1, C2 and C3 using the Wilcoxon rank sum test. Not all clones reach the TCRdb copy of this immuneACCESS table, which keeps in-frame sequences only. Checked studies attribute under half of the gap to unresolved V genes and leave the rest unexplained. That table furnishes V, J and clone size, whereas the DNA furnished D and trimming. This sample is represented by more than 10,000 clones; 70% to 80% of them were singletons. The ten largest clones capture roughly 18% of the sample.

The sequence joins TRBV25-1 to TRBJ1-2; no D gene is confidently identified. The source material was osteosarcoma tumor tissue from the lung. This sequence originates from a human donor with osteosarcoma. CDR3 loop: CASSESPLWGGYTF. The nucleotide sequence is given as TGTGCCAGCAGTGAATCTCCACTCTGGGGAGGCTACACCTTC.